The 26 T cell receptor beta chains given below trace back to one sample, sequenced in a study of control samples from healthy donors and cancer patients. Sequencing used immunoSEQ multiplex PCR; TCRdb keeps in-frame clones, though not all of them. The sample shows some 150,000 clones, about nine tenths of them seen only once. Material: blood. The receptors stem from a woman younger than 45 in good health.

The genes are TRBV6-5 and TRBJ2-3; D remains unclear. Germline V CDR1 and CDR2: MNHEY, SVGAGI. CDR3 length: 14 residues. Trimming cost V 6 bases and J 1 base, with 11 bases left between them. CDR3 residues: CASSPGWGTDTQYF. The CDR3 bases are TGTGCCAGCAGCCCCGGGTGGGGCACAGATACGCAGTATTTT.

The gene calls are TRBV9 and TRBJ1-5; D call uncertain. Germline lookup yields CDR1 SGDLS and CDR2 YYNGEE. V lost 3 bases and J lost 5, with 9 bases in between. The CDR3 length is 13 residues. This chain's CDR3 is CASSADGDQPQHF. CDR3 sequence (DNA): TGTGCCAGCAGCGCGGACGGGGATCAGCCCCAGCATTTT.

Notes on this clone: Other DNA sequences of this sample code for an identical CDR3. The chain uses TRBV6-2 or TRBV6-3 and TRBJ1-2; D not certain. The CDR3 spans 12 residues. CDR1 and CDR2 from the germline V gene are MNHEY and SVGEGT. The V end lost 0 bases, the J end lost 5 bases, and 4 bases lay between the germline ends. The CDR3 nucleotides read TGTGCCAGCAGTTACTCAGGGTATGGCTACACCTTC. It encodes CASSYSGYGYTF.

The V call is TRBV5-1, the J call TRBJ2-3, with D possibly matching TRBD2 (6 bases). The ends were cut back, 0 bases at V and 4 bases at J, with 12 bases in the middle. Looked up from germline, CDR1 is SGHRS and CDR2 is YFSETQ. CDR3 length: 15 amino acids. CDR3: CASSLGLVGADTQYF. For the CDR3, the DNA is TGCGCCAGCAGCTTGGGACTAGTCGGTGCAGATACGCAGTATTTT.

This chain connects TRBV12-3 or TRBV12-4 to TRBJ1-3, with no clear D. Trimming removed 1 base at V and 8 bases at J, with 3 bases between. CDR3 length: 11 residues. In DNA form, the CDR3 reads TGTGCCAGCAGTTTAGGGGACACCATATATTTT. Its translation is CASSLGDTIYF.

The chain uses TRBV9 and TRBJ2-3; 9 bases line up with TRBD2. J lost 2 bases, V lost 0 bases, and 4 bases had no gene match. CDR1 is SGDLS and CDR2 is YYNGEE in the germline V gene. The CDR3 is 16 amino acids. The CDR3 loop is CASSVGAGGDTDTQYF. The CDR3 DNA reads TGTGCCAGCAGCGTAGGAGCGGGGGGAGACACAGATACGCAGTATTTT.

The V and J genes are TRBV15 and TRBJ1-5, with TRBD1 as a possible D gene (5 bases). CDR3 length: 16 amino acids. The ends were cut back, 0 bases at V and 3 bases at J, with 12 bases in the middle. The germline gives CDR1 LNHNV, CDR2 YYDKDF (reference sequence). This CDR3 is CATSRDRQGINQPQHF. The CDR3, as DNA: TGTGCCACCAGCAGAGATCGGCAGGGTATCAATCAGCCCCAGCATTTT. Based on the CDR3 plus reference TRBV15 and TRBJ1-5, the full variable domain is DAMVIQNPRYQVTQFGKPVTLSCSQTLNHNVMYWYQQKSSQAPKLLFHYYDKDFNNEADTPDNFQSRRPNTSFCFLDIRSPGLGDTAMYLCATSRDRQGINQPQHFGDGTRLSIL.

This rearrangement joins TRBV4-1 to TRBJ2-1; tentative D call: TRBD1 (7 bases). The ends were cut back, 4 bases at V and 8 bases at J, with 9 bases in the middle. The CDR3 extends over 12 amino acids. From germline, CDR1 is MGHRA and CDR2 YSYEKL. Here the CDR3 reads CASSPRGDEQFF. The CDR3 DNA reads TGCGCCAGCAGCCCCAGGGGGGATGAGCAGTTCTTC.

This chain connects TRBV27 to TRBJ1-2; D possibly corresponds to TRBD1 (5 bases). V was clipped by 6 bases and J by 0 bases, with 14 bases between them. Germline CDR1 and CDR2: MNHEY and SMNVEV (reference sequence). The CDR3 spans 15 residues. DNA for the CDR3: TGTGCCAGCAGACGGAAACAGGAGACTAACTATGGCTACACCTTC. Protein sequence: CASRRKQETNYGYTF.

This clone was picked up one time. At one end the junction does not follow the germline gene, possibly because of a read error. This chain connects TRBV7-7 to TRBJ2-2; maybe TRBD1 (6 bases). Germline CDR1 reads SSHAT; CDR2 reads FNYEAQ (reference sequence). The CDR3 spans 13 residues. The DNA of the CDR3 is TGTGCTAGCAGCACCAGGGGCACCGGGGAGCTGTTTTTT. It specifies CASSTRGTGELFF.

This rearrangement joins TRBV19 to TRBJ1-1; 11 nucleotides agree with TRBD1. The CDR3 sequence is 15 residues long. J gave up 4 bases and V 2 bases, and 3 bases lay outside the gene matches. Looked up from germline, CDR1 is LNHDA and CDR2 is SQIVND (reference sequence). The CDR3 sequence is CASSISGTGGTEAFF. The CDR3 DNA is TGTGCCAGTAGTATAAGCGGGACAGGGGGCACTGAAGCTTTCTTT. The full variable domain, completed using reference TRBV19 and TRBJ1-1, is DGGITQSPKYLFRKEGQNVTLSCEQNLNHDAMYWYRQDPGQGLRLIYYSQIVNDFQKGDIAEGYSVSREKKESFPLTVTSAQKNPTAFYLCASSISGTGGTEAFFGQGTRLTVV.

The chain employs TRBV15 and TRBJ2-7, with a tentative D call TRBD1 (5 bases). V was shortened by 0 bases and J by 3 bases, with 9 bases between the two germline ends. Germline CDR1 and CDR2: LNHNV and YYDKDF (reference sequence). This CDR3 contains 14 residues. DNA of the CDR3: TGTGCCACCAGCAGAGATAGGCAGGGCTACGAGCAGTACTTC. Its translation is CATSRDRQGYEQYF.

J is TRBJ2-1 and V is TRBV15; 7 nucleotides align to TRBD1. Germline assignment: CDR1 LNHNV and CDR2 YYDKDF (reference sequence). The junction had 8 bases not matched to a gene; V was cut back by 5 bases and J by 7 bases. The CDR3 has 14 residues. The CDR3 loop is CATSSRQGKNEQFF. For the CDR3, the DNA is TGTGCCACCAGCTCCCGACAGGGTAAAAATGAGCAGTTCTTC.

This rearrangement joins TRBV5-1 to TRBJ2-2; TRBD2 matches at 8 bases. The V segment lost 2 bases and the J segment 6 bases; nucleotides outside the gene matches: 6. This CDR3 has 15 residues. Germline-derived CDR1 and CDR2 are SGHRS and YFSETQ. The CDR3 coding sequence is TGCGCCAGCAGCTTTCGTACTAGCGGCGCCGGGGAGCTGTTTTTT. Translating gives CASSFRTSGAGELFF.

This clone was seen just once. V and J are TRBV7-2 and TRBJ1-1; D is unclear. Germline V CDR1 and CDR2: SGHTA, FQGNSA. The length of the CDR3 is 14 residues. Trimming left V 1 base short and J 0 bases short, with 6 bases between. The CDR3 bases are TGTGCCAGCAGCTTAGGACGGCTGAACACTGAAGCTTTCTTT. As protein: CASSLGRLNTEAFF.

The J gene is TRBJ2-3, the V gene TRBV18, with 12 bases matching TRBD1. With V trimmed by 2 bases and J by 4 bases, 1 base remained unmatched. Germline values: CDR1 KGHSH, CDR2 LQKENI. The CDR3 has 15 amino acids. The CDR3 DNA sequence: TGTGCCAGCTCACCAGGGACAGGGGGCGCAGATACGCAGTATTTT. It is translated as CASSPGTGGADTQYF.

This sequence joins TRBV3-1 (or the pseudogene TRBV3-2) and TRBJ2-5; 9 bases map to TRBD2. CDR3 length equals 15 residues. Germline V CDR1 and CDR2: LGHDT, YNNKEL (reference sequence). The ends lost 1 base at V and 5 bases at J; junction bases unmatched: 5. This CDR3 is CASSQGSGGRETQYF. Here the CDR3 DNA reads TGTGCCAGCAGCCAAGGTAGCGGGGGCCGCGAGACCCAGTACTTC.

The rearrangement joins TRBV18 to TRBJ1-1; no reliable D call. Germline V gene sequence: CDR1 KGHSH, CDR2 LQKENI. The CDR3 loop spans 13 amino acids. The germline V and J ends were trimmed by 1 base and 5 bases, with 8 bases remaining between them. The CDR3 nucleotides are TGTGCCAGCTCACCACTCGGGTTTACTGAAGCTTTCTTT. This sequence encodes CASSPLGFTEAFF. Filled out from reference TRBV18 and TRBJ1-1, the complete variable domain reads NAGVMQNPRHLVRRRGQEARLRCSPMKGHSHVYWYRQLPEEGLKFMVYLQKENIIDESGMPKERFSAEFPKEGPSILRIQQVVRGDSAAYFCASSPLGFTEAFFGQGTRLTVV.

This clone appeared once. For the CDR3, the DNA is TGTGCCAGCAGATACGGGACAGGGGGATCACCCCTCCACTTT. The encoded protein is CASRYGTGGSPLHF. The chain recombines TRBV28 with TRBJ1-6; TRBD1 agrees at 11 bases. CDR1 MDHEN and CDR2 SYDVKM come from the germline V gene. The CDR3 has 14 amino acids. With 6 bases clipped from V and 10 bases from J, the junction kept 5 bases outside the gene matches.

This rearrangement joins TRBV7-9 to TRBJ2-7; a weak D match, TRBD1 (6 bases). The germline gives CDR1 SEHNR, CDR2 FQNEAQ (reference sequence). This CDR3 is built from 15 residues. Deletions cut 3 bases from V and 2 bases from J, with 14 bases between. The CDR3 is CASSLPGTIPYEQYF. The CDR3 region has the DNA TGTGCCAGCAGCTTGCCCGGGACAATCCCCTACGAGCAGTACTTC.

J is TRBJ1-4 and V is TRBV19; D remains unclear. Germline V gives CDR1 LNHDA, CDR2 SQIVND (reference sequence). V gave up 2 bases and J gave up 7 bases, with 11 bases separating them. The CDR3 covers 14 residues. The CDR3 DNA is TGTGCCAGTAGTATAAATGCGTCACCTGAAAAACTGTTTTTT. As protein: CASSINASPEKLFF.

The chain carries TRBV13 and TRBJ2-7; D is possibly TRBD1 or TRBD2 (5 bases each). Between the trimmed V and J ends, which lost 4 bases and 0 bases, there was a span of 10 bases. The germline CDR1 and CDR2 sequences are PRHDT and FYEKMQ (reference sequence). This CDR3 is built from 14 residues. The CDR3 spells CASSSGTDSYEQYF. As DNA, the CDR3 is TGTGCCAGCAGCTCCGGGACGGACTCCTACGAGCAGTACTTC.

J is TRBJ2-3 and V is TRBV19; D not certain. The ends were cut back, 1 base at V and 7 bases at J, with 9 bases in the middle. The CDR3 extends over 13 amino acids. Germline V CDR1 and CDR2: LNHDA, SQIVND (reference sequence). CDR3 DNA: TGTGCCAGTAGTATAGGACCGATGAATACGCAGTATTTT. It encodes CASSIGPMNTQYF.

The chain combines TRBV18 with TRBJ2-7, with D tentatively TRBD2 (5 bases). The V end was cut by 3 bases, the J end by 4 bases, with 10 bases between. CDR3 length: 13 amino acids. Germline V lookup: CDR1 KGHSH, CDR2 LQKENI. CDR3 loop: CASSPTGFYEQYF. The CDR3 DNA reads as TGTGCCAGCTCACCGACGGGGTTTTACGAGCAGTACTTC.

The rearrangement links TRBV21-1 to TRBJ2-1; the table's D call TRBD2 went unverified against the DNA. TRBV21-1 constitutes a pseudogene. CDR3 size: 16 residues. This CDR3 is CASSKAATSGGNEQFF. CDR3 coding DNA: TGTGCCAGCAGCAAAGCGGCAACTAGCGGGGGCAATGAGCAGTTCTTC.

CDR3 region: CASSEGRRGPRGNTEAFF. CDR3 sequence (DNA): TGTGCCAGCAGTGAAGGACGCAGGGGCCCACGGGGGAACACTGAAGCTTTCTTT. The chain uses TRBV6-1 and TRBJ1-1, with D possibly being TRBD1 (6 bases). CDR1 and CDR2 (germline): MNHNS, SASEGT. CDR3 length: 18 amino acids. Trimming cost V 1 base and J 1 base, with 19 bases left between them.